The rows below give T cell receptor beta chains drawn from one sample of a study of CD8 T cells in ankylosing spondylitis. Each CDR3 protein is one row after TCRdb ran MiXCR on the 5' RACE reads. Of approximately 300,000 distinct CDR3 sequences in the sample, approximately 8.2% were seen once. Source material: blood, either unsorted or a sorted T cell fraction (not recorded which). The receptors shown here come from a male donor with ankylosing spondylitis. CDR3s leave out the opening cysteine and the closing phenylalanine or tryptophan. Not every row has a clone size; where given, it reads once, few, many or a size class.

V	size	J	CDR3
TRBV6-5	NA	TRBJ2-1	ASSLTSQNNEQF
TRBV12-3/TRBV12-4	NA	TRBJ2-2	ASSPSGRTAGELF
TRBV29-1	NA	TRBJ2-3	SVEGASGEGDTQY
TRBV25-1	few	TRBJ2-3	ASSESGNSHGADTQY
TRBV20-1	many	TRBJ2-3	SASLDTDTQY
TRBV20-1	many	TRBJ2-1	SAGKTVSYNEQF
TRBV5-1	few	TRBJ2-7	ASSMGLAGYEQY
TRBV10-2	few	TRBJ2-2	ASSESVVGELF
TRBV27	NA	TRBJ2-7	ASSWSASASYEQY
TRBV20-1	few	TRBJ1-2	SKGGHSSGYT
TRBV29-1	many	TRBJ1-1	SVAQAPNTEAF
TRBV20-1	few	TRBJ2-7	SAREQYEQY
TRBV24-1	NA	TRBJ2-1	ATSDGDWEQF
TRBV3-1	NA	TRBJ2-5	ASSAGQGGETQY
TRBV9	few	TRBJ2-1	ASSARGQSPNEQF
TRBV6-2/TRBV6-3	NA	TRBJ2-3	ASSYGKETDTQY
TRBV4-1	many	TRBJ2-1	ASSQDMTGGDHEPYNEQF
TRBV15	many	TRBJ2-7	ATSRDGPFFHEQY